The clone carrying this T cell receptor (beta chain) was counted only a few times. Assay: immunoSEQ multiplex PCR; the TCRdb copy retains only in-frame clones and omits some. The repertoire holds hundreds of thousands of clones, with 88% as singletons. The sample originates from a study of blood T cell repertoires in COVID-19. V lost 5 bases and J lost 9; bases outside the gene matches: 7. The CDR3 is 13 amino acids. Germline-derived CDR1 and CDR2 are SGHTA and FQGNSA. The sequenced material came from PBMCs or T cells enriched from blood (not recorded which). The sequence derives from a woman aged 50 to 60 who had recovered from COVID-19. The rearrangement uses TRBV7-2 and TRBJ1-5, with 7 bases lining up with TRBD1. The CDR3 coding sequence is TGTGCCAGCAGCCTCAGGGGGGTTCCGCCCCAGCATTTT. Translating gives CASSLRGVPPQHF.